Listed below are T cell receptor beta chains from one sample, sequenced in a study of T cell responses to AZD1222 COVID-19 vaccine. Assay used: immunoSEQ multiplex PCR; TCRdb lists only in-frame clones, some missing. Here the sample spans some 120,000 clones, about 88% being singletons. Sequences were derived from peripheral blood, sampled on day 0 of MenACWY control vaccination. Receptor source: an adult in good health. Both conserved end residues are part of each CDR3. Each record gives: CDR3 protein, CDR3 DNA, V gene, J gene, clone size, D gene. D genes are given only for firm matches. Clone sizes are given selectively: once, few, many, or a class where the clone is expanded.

CDR3aa: CASTNKEPGELFF
CDR3nt: TGTGCCAGCACCAATAAGGAGCCCGGGGAGCTGTTTTTT
v_gene: TRBV25-1
j_gene: TRBJ2-2
abundance: NA
d_gene: NA

CDR3aa: CASSNWGQGDSGAEAFF
CDR3nt: TGCGCCAGCAGCAACTGGGGACAGGGGGATTCGGGGGCTGAAGCTTTCTTT
v_gene: TRBV5-1
j_gene: TRBJ1-1
abundance: once
d_gene: TRBD1

CDR3aa: CASSSSRGAPDTQYF
CDR3nt: TGTGCCAGCAGCTCATCCAGGGGAGCACCAGATACGCAGTATTTT
v_gene: TRBV4-2
j_gene: TRBJ2-3
abundance: NA
d_gene: NA

CDR3aa: CASSHSGSGETQYF
CDR3nt: TGTGCCAGCAGCCACAGCGGGAGCGGGGAGACCCAGTACTTC
v_gene: TRBV11-2
j_gene: TRBJ2-5
abundance: NA
d_gene: TRBD2

CDR3aa: CASIIKRGEETQYF
CDR3nt: TGTGCCAGCATCATAAAGCGGGGAGAAGAGACCCAGTACTTC
v_gene: TRBV2
j_gene: TRBJ2-5
abundance: NA
d_gene: TRBD2

CDR3aa: CSVEFKRQYPGELFF
CDR3nt: TGCAGCGTTGAGTTTAAGAGACAGTACCCCGGGGAGCTGTTTTTT
v_gene: TRBV29-1
j_gene: TRBJ2-2
abundance: NA
d_gene: NA

CDR3aa: CASSRDRAPESYEQYF
CDR3nt: TGTGCCAGCAGCCGGGACAGGGCCCCGGAGTCCTACGAGCAGTACTTC
v_gene: TRBV5-4
j_gene: TRBJ2-7
abundance: NA
d_gene: TRBD1

CDR3aa: CASSQGASGRHEQFF
CDR3nt: TGCGCCAGCAGCCAAGGGGCTAGCGGGAGACATGAGCAGTTCTTC
v_gene: TRBV4-1
j_gene: TRBJ2-1
abundance: NA
d_gene: TRBD2

CDR3aa: CASSERSGNQPQHF
CDR3nt: TGTGCCAGCAGTGAGAGGTCGGGCAATCAGCCCCAGCATTTT
v_gene: TRBV28
j_gene: TRBJ1-5
abundance: NA
d_gene: NA

CDR3aa: CASSDRDGLGIAGANVLTF
CDR3nt: TGTGCCAGCAGCGATCGGGACGGACTAGGGATCGCTGGGGCCAACGTCCTGACTTTC
v_gene: TRBV3-1/TRBV3-2
j_gene: TRBJ2-6
abundance: NA
d_gene: TRBD2

CDR3aa: CATSDSTHVQRGYTF
CDR3nt: TGTGCCACCAGTGATTCCACACACGTCCAGCGTGGCTACACCTTC
v_gene: TRBV24-1
j_gene: TRBJ1-2
abundance: NA
d_gene: NA

CDR3aa: CASSLTQGGDTQYF
CDR3nt: TGTGCCAGCAGCTTAACACAGGGTGGAGATACGCAGTATTTT
v_gene: TRBV7-2
j_gene: TRBJ2-3
abundance: NA
d_gene: NA

CDR3aa: CASRDRQSGYTF
CDR3nt: TGTGCCAGCAGGGACAGACAAAGTGGCTACACCTTC
v_gene: TRBV27
j_gene: TRBJ1-2
abundance: NA
d_gene: NA

CDR3aa: CASSPNGRLRGTEAFF
CDR3nt: TGTGCCAGCTCACCTAACGGGAGACTAAGGGGCACTGAAGCTTTCTTT
v_gene: TRBV18
j_gene: TRBJ1-1
abundance: NA
d_gene: NA

CDR3aa: CASSKVTRETQYF
CDR3nt: TGTGCCAGCAGCAAGGTCACGAGGGAGACCCAGTACTTC
v_gene: TRBV21-1
j_gene: TRBJ2-5
abundance: NA
d_gene: NA

CDR3aa: CAISDPTEQYF
CDR3nt: TGTGCCATCAGTGACCCCACAGAGCAGTACTTC
v_gene: TRBV10-3
j_gene: TRBJ2-7
abundance: NA
d_gene: NA